This T cell receptor (beta chain) was sequenced in a study of cytomegalovirus exposure and HLA in healthy donors. This PCR relied on a set of 60 Vbeta primers and 13 Jbeta primers. TCRdb's table, derived via immunoSEQ multiplex PCR, lists solely in-frame clones and lacks some. The sample has some 120,000 clones, 81% seen once. The CDR3 covers 15 residues. CDR1 is SEHNR, CDR2 FQNEAQ, per germline (reference sequence). With 5 bases removed from V and 2 bases from J, the gap between germline ends came to 15 bases. At collection, donors were nominally healthy, but unrecorded immune exposures were probable.

The TCR was taken from a man aged 18 to 29 in good health and CMV-seronegative. This sequence joins TRBV7-9 and TRBJ1-1; D possibly corresponds to TRBD1 (6 bases). The source material was PBMCs. Here the CDR3 reads CASSRPRGQNTEAFF. DNA for the CDR3: TGTGCCAGCAGCCGTCCCAGGGGCCAAAACACTGAAGCTTTCTTT.